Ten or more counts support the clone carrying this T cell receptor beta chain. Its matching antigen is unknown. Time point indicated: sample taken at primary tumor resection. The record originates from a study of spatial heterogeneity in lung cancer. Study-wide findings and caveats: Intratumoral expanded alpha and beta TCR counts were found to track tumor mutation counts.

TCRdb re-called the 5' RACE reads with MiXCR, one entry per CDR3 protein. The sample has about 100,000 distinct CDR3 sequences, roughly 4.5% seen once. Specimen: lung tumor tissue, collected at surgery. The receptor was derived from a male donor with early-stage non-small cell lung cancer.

CDR3 amino acids: CASSSYRLGNTEAFF. Here the CDR3 DNA reads TGTGCCAGCAGCTCCTATCGGTTGGGGAACACTGAAGCTTTCTTT. The rearrangement uses TRBV3-1 and TRBJ1-1; D ambiguous. V was pared by 5 bases and J by 1 base, with 14 bases between. Looked up from germline, CDR1 is LGHDT and CDR2 is YNNKEL (reference sequence). The CDR3 runs 15 residues.